This T cell receptor beta chain was captured by sequencing in a study of neurological immune-mediated disorders. Template-switch 5'RACE cDNA synthesis added a 10-nucleotide unique molecular identifier. TCRdb re-analysed the 5' RACE reads in MiXCR, keeping a single row per CDR3 protein. In the table there are approximately 37,000 distinct CDR3 sequences, 3.5% to 4.5% of which are singletons. Study conclusions and caveats: One related-CDR3 cluster, which may be a signature, held the repertoires of 18 of 34 multiple sclerosis patients after phylogenetic grouping. It was HTLV-1-associated myelopathy that showed the most TCR clonal expansion, while multiple sclerosis showed the least, falling below healthy controls.

This CDR3 has 15 residues. Germline-derived CDR1 and CDR2 are MNHNS and SASEGT. The table lists this clonotype with many counts. The antigen remains undetermined. One end of the junction is discordant with germline, which a read error may explain. J is TRBJ1-6 and V is TRBV6-1; 7 bases are shared with TRBD1. This clonotype originated in a man in his thirties or forties with multiple sclerosis. Sample: PBMCs. CDR3 protein: CASSERQGGNSPLNF. The CDR3 nucleotides are TGTGCCAGCAGTGAAAGGCAGGGGGGTAATTCACCCCTCAACTTT.